These 27 T cell receptor beta chains were sequenced from one sample in a study of blood T cells in healthy people across ages. A J-beta primer mix and a sample-barcoded 5' primer were used in a second PCR of roughly 7 to 12 cycles. MiXCR, applied by TCRdb to the 5' RACE reads, yields one record per CDR3 protein. The sample yields about 670,000 distinct CDR3 sequences, under 65% seen once. Material: blood. These receptor sequences come from a woman aged 80 or older in good health.

On this clonotype itself: This may arise from a read error, as a much more abundant clone is one base away. The chain couples TRBV7-2 to TRBJ2-3; weak D call: TRBD2 (5 bases). The germline V gene has CDR1 SGHTA and CDR2 FQGNSA. Trimming cost V 6 bases and J 0 bases, with 16 bases left between them. This CDR3 is built from 16 residues. The CDR3 loop reads CASSSGVSPSTDTQYF. The DNA of the CDR3 is TGTGCCAGCAGTTCCGGGGTCAGTCCTAGCACAGATACGCAGTATTTT.

This clonotype was counted ten times or more. This rearrangement joins TRBV29-1 to TRBJ2-5; D is unclear. V was pared by 2 bases and J by 5 bases, with 9 bases between. This CDR3 is 12 amino acids long. Germline V gene lookup returns CDR1 SQVTM and CDR2 ANQGSEA. The CDR3 loop is CSVERVGETQYF. CDR3 sequence (DNA): TGCAGCGTTGAACGGGTTGGCGAGACCCAGTACTTC. The variable domain in full, completed from reference TRBV29-1 and TRBJ2-5, reads SAVISQKPSRDICQRGTSLTIQCQVDSQVTMMFWYRQQPGQSLTLIATANQGSEATYESGFVIDKFPISRPNLTFSTLTVSNMSPEDSSIYLCSVERVGETQYFGPGTRLLVL.

The V and J genes are TRBV10-3 and TRBJ2-6; TRBD2 matches 9 bases. Germline CDR1 ENHRY, CDR2 SYGVKD. With V trimmed by 5 bases and J by 4 bases, 6 bases remained unmatched. CDR3 length: 16 amino acids. DNA of the CDR3: TGTGCCATCAGTTTAGCGGGAGTAACCGGGGCCAACGTCCTGACTTTC. This gives the protein CAISLAGVTGANVLTF.

This clonotype was seen many times. The chain carries TRBV20-1 and TRBJ2-1, with 7 bases identical to TRBD1. Germline lookup yields CDR1 DFQATT and CDR2 SNEGSKA (reference sequence). This CDR3 comprises 13 residues. Here the CDR3 reads CGGQPSSYNEQFF. CDR3 nucleotides: TGCGGGGGACAGCCGAGCTCCTACAATGAGCAGTTCTTC.

The sample holds many counts of this clonotype. The V call is TRBV6-5, the J call TRBJ1-2, with a tentative D call TRBD1 (5 bases). Germline CDR1 is MNHEY and CDR2 is SVGAGI. The CDR3 is made up of 15 amino acids. V was trimmed by 2 bases and J by 4 bases, leaving 14 bases between them. CDR3 bases: TGTGCCAGCAGTTACGGGACTGTCGTCCGCTATGGCTACACCTTC. Protein: CASSYGTVVRYGYTF.

The rearrangement joins TRBV7-4 to TRBJ1-4; 8 bases are shared with TRBD1. Trimming removed 5 bases from V and 10 bases from J; junction bases left unmatched: 12. This CDR3 region has 15 residues. Germline V lookup: CDR1 SGHVT, CDR2 SQSDAQ. The CDR3 DNA sequence: TGTGCCAGCAGCCTAGAGGACAGGGAACGAGGAAAACTGTTTTTT. This translates into CASSLEDRERGKLFF.

The chain recombines TRBV6-2 or TRBV6-3 with TRBJ1-1; perhaps TRBD1 as D (5 bases). V was trimmed by 6 bases and J by 1 base, leaving 15 bases between them. The CDR3 runs to 15 residues. Germline lookup yields CDR1 MNHEY and CDR2 SVGEGT. CDR3: CASRDTLYGNTEAFF. In DNA, the CDR3 is TGTGCCAGCAGGGACACCCTGTACGGGAACACTGAAGCTTTCTTT.

Notes on this clonotype: A much larger clone is a single base away; this may be a read error. The genes are TRBV29-1 and TRBJ2-4; D may be TRBD2 (5 bases). This CDR3 region has 17 residues. Germline V gives CDR1 SQVTM, CDR2 ANQGSEA. The CDR3 DNA follows: TGCGGCGTTGAATTAATTTCTCGGGGATTAGCCAAAAACATTCAGTACTTC. It encodes CGVELISRGLAKNIQYF. The full variable domain, in which reference TRBV29-1 and TRBJ2-4 provide the parts outside the CDR3, is SAVISQKPSRDICQRGTSLTIQCQVDSQVTMMFWYRQQPGQSLTLIATANQGSEATYESGFVIDKFPISRPNLTFSTLTVSNMSPEDSSIYLCGVELISRGLAKNIQYFGAGTRLSVL.

Here the CDR3 reads CASAPGLGNEQFF. Here the CDR3 DNA reads TGTGCCAGCGCCCCGGGACTAGGCAATGAGCAGTTCTTC. The chain uses TRBV27 and TRBJ2-1; 8 positions match TRBD2. Trimming took 8 bases from V and 6 from J; bases not matched to a gene: 6. The CDR3 covers 13 residues. CDR1 is MNHEY, CDR2 SMNVEV, per germline (reference sequence).

The rearrangement links TRBV4-1 to TRBJ1-1; D might be TRBD1 (6 bases). There are 17 residues in the CDR3. Looked up from germline, CDR1 is MGHRA and CDR2 is YSYEKL. Trimming took 1 base from V and 5 from J, leaving 20 bases between them. The CDR3 protein is CASSQVEWQGWRTEAFF. In nucleotides, the CDR3 is TGCGCCAGCAGCCAAGTTGAGTGGCAGGGGTGGAGGACTGAAGCTTTCTTT.

With regard to this clonotype: This may stem from a read error, because a much larger clone lies one nucleotide away. This rearrangement joins TRBV7-9 to TRBJ1-4, with 8 bases identical to TRBD1. Trimming at V came to 8 bases and at J to 8 bases, leaving 7 bases not matched to a gene. This CDR3 is 13 amino acids long. The V gene's germline CDR1 is SEHNR and CDR2 FQNEAQ (reference sequence). The CDR3 loop reads CASGSTGVEKLFF. The CDR3 DNA follows: TGTGCCAGCGGCTCGACAGGGGTCGAAAAACTGTTTTTT.

This clonotype was seen ten or more times. The chain joins TRBV7-4 to TRBJ1-4; D is uncertain. Trimming removed 2 bases from V and 0 bases from J, with 4 bases in between. Germline V lookup: CDR1 SGHVT, CDR2 SQSDAQ. The CDR3 has 14 residues. The CDR3 DNA reads as TGTGCCAGCAGCTTACTCCCAACTAATGAAAAACTGTTTTTT. This translates into CASSLLPTNEKLFF. The whole variable domain, filled in from reference TRBV7-4 and TRBJ1-4, reads GAGVSQSPRYKVAKRGRDVALRCDSISGHVTLYWYRQTLGQGSEVLTYSQSDAQRDKSGRPSGRFSAERPERSVSTLKIQRTEQGDSAVYLCASSLLPTNEKLFFGSGTQLSVL.

V and J are TRBV20-1 and TRBJ2-3; D ambiguous. The CDR3 has 13 amino acids. Germline V gene data show CDR1 as DFQATT and CDR2 as SNEGSKA (reference sequence). Trimming took 3 bases from V and 4 from J, leaving 11 bases between them. The CDR3 DNA reads TGCAGTGCTAGGGTAGCAGTTTCAGATACGCAGTATTTT. This translates into CSARVAVSDTQYF.

The V gene is TRBV15, the J gene TRBJ2-3; weak D call: TRBD2 (5 bases). With 5 bases removed from V and 0 bases from J, the gap between germline ends came to 15 bases. This CDR3 contains 16 residues. CDR1 is LNHNV and CDR2 is YYDKDF in the germline V gene (reference sequence). The CDR3 reads CATSGLRATSTDTQYF. CDR3 nucleotide sequence: TGTGCCACCAGCGGACTGAGGGCTACTAGCACAGATACGCAGTATTTT.

The rearrangement links TRBV4-2 to TRBJ2-2, with TRBD2 matching 11 bases. V shed 1 base, J shed 1 base, and the junction held 5 bases outside the gene matches. From germline, CDR1 is LGHNA and CDR2 YNFKEQ. The CDR3 loop spans 18 amino acids. CDR3 loop: CASSQATGLAGNTGELFF. Written as DNA, the CDR3 is TGTGCCAGCAGCCAAGCGACCGGACTAGCGGGGAACACCGGGGAGCTGTTTTTT.

V and J are TRBV29-1 and TRBJ1-2; D uncertain. The CDR3 consists of 13 residues. The ends were cut back, 4 bases at V and 1 base at J, with 10 bases in the middle. Germline assignment: CDR1 SQVTM and CDR2 ANQGSEA. The CDR3 DNA sequence: TGCAGCGTTGGATCCGGCCTTAACTATGGCTACACCTTC. As protein: CSVGSGLNYGYTF. Full variable domain (outside the CDR3, taken from reference TRBV29-1 and TRBJ1-2): SAVISQKPSRDICQRGTSLTIQCQVDSQVTMMFWYRQQPGQSLTLIATANQGSEATYESGFVIDKFPISRPNLTFSTLTVSNMSPEDSSIYLCSVGSGLNYGYTFGSGTRLTVV.

In its sample, this clonotype was seen once. A single base separates this from a much larger clone, so it may be a read error. J is TRBJ2-3 and V is TRBV12-3 or TRBV12-4, with D maybe TRBD2 (6 bases). This CDR3 spans 16 amino acids. CDR3 sequence (DNA): TGTGTCAGCAGGCCGTCGGGACTCCTTAGGCCAGATACGCAGTATTTT. This codes for CVSRPSGLLRPDTQYF.

V and J are TRBV11-3 and TRBJ2-3, with a possible D match to TRBD2 (7 bases). Trimming took 1 base from V and 4 from J, leaving 15 bases between them. This CDR3 contains 16 residues. The germline gives CDR1 SGHNT, CDR2 YENEEA. The CDR3 loop reads CASSLGTDTSADTQYF. CDR3 sequence (DNA): TGTGCCAGCAGCTTAGGGACAGACACTAGCGCAGATACGCAGTATTTT.

For this clonotype: Being one base from a much bigger clone, this may be a read error. This chain connects TRBV7-2 to TRBJ2-7; no clear D. V was trimmed by 4 bases and J by 3 bases, leaving 10 bases between them. CDR1 is SGHTA, CDR2 FQGNSA, per germline. CDR3 length: 13 amino acids. DNA for the CDR3: TGTGCCAGCAGCTCGTACATGGACTACGAGCAGTACTTC. Its translation: CASSSYMDYEQYF.

This clonotype occurred once. A much larger clone lies one base from this, so it may be a read error. V usage is TRBV5-5 and J usage is TRBJ2-7; D is unresolved. Germline assignment: CDR1 SGHKS and CDR2 YYEKEE (reference sequence). This CDR3 region has 12 residues. The CDR3 here is CASGISPEEQHF. The CDR3 DNA is TGTGCCAGCGGGATCAGTCCAGAGGAGCAGCACTTC.

CDR3 residues: CASSLLTSTNEKLFF. As DNA, the CDR3 is TGTGCCAGCAGTTTATTGACGTCAACTAATGAAAAACTGTTTTTT. The gene calls are TRBV12-3 or TRBV12-4 and TRBJ1-4; no firm D call. This CDR3 is 15 amino acids long. V lost 2 bases, J lost 0 bases, and 7 bases lay in between.

This clonotype has only one observation. A much larger clonotype is one base distant, so this may be a read error. The chain carries TRBV3-1 and TRBJ2-3; D unresolved. Looked up from germline, CDR1 is LGHDT and CDR2 is YNNKEL (reference sequence). The CDR3 spans 14 residues. CDR3 loop: CASGHLWESDTQYF. CDR3 sequence (DNA): TGTGCCAGCGGCCATCTTTGGGAATCAGATACGCAGTATTTT.

The rearrangement links TRBV10-2 to TRBJ2-2; tentatively, D is TRBD2 (5 bases). This CDR3 has 14 amino acids. Trimming took off 5 bases at V and 2 bases at J, with 9 bases between the two ends. Germline lookup yields CDR1 WSHSY and CDR2 SAAADI. In DNA, the CDR3 is TGCGCCAGCAGTCGAGGGATAAACACCGGGGAGCTGTTTTTT. Translation: CASSRGINTGELFF.

Turning to this clonotype: It may be a read error: a sequence one base away is much more abundant. The chain uses TRBV20-1 and TRBJ2-1; 11 positions agree with TRBD2. CDR1 and CDR2 from the germline V gene are DFQATT and SNEGSKA (reference sequence). Germline trimming cut 5 bases from V and 6 bases from J; bases unmatched to any gene: 12. The CDR3 is 16 residues long. The CDR3 here is CSAPGASGGTCNEQFF. CDR3 bases: TGCAGTGCTCCAGGGGCTAGCGGGGGGACCTGCAATGAGCAGTTCTTC.

This clonotype was recorded only once. A much larger clone differs from this one at a single base, so this may be a read error. The chain carries TRBV7-3 and TRBJ2-7; a weak D match, TRBD2 (5 bases). Germline CDR1 reads SGHTA; CDR2 reads FQGTGA. Trimming removed 1 base from V and 7 bases from J, with 11 bases in between. The CDR3 covers 13 residues. CDR3 coding DNA: TGTGCCAGCAGCTTAAACGACTACAGTGAGCAGTACTTC. This gives the protein CASSLNDYSEQYF. Full variable domain (rest looked up from reference TRBV7-3 and TRBJ2-7): GAGVSQTPSNKVTEKGKYVELRCDPISGHTALYWYRQSLGQGPEFLIYFQGTGAADDSGLPNDRFFAVRPEGSVSTLKIQRTERGDSAVYLCASSLNDYSEQYFGPGTRLTVT.

This clonotype occurred a few times. This chain joins TRBV24-1 and TRBJ2-1; D gene uncertain. The germline V gene encodes CDR1 KGHDR and CDR2 SFDVKD. The V end was cut by 3 bases, the J end by 3 bases, with 8 bases between. The CDR3 has 14 residues. The CDR3 region is CATSDVYDYNEQFF. CDR3 sequence (DNA): TGTGCCACCAGTGATGTGTACGACTACAATGAGCAGTTCTTC.

This clonotype was seen repeatedly, ten times or more. The V gene is TRBV29-1, the J gene TRBJ1-4; weak D call: TRBD1 (6 bases). Germline loops: CDR1 SQVTM, CDR2 ANQGSEA. Trimming removed 3 bases at V and 6 bases at J, with 8 bases between. The CDR3 covers 12 residues. The DNA of the CDR3 is TGCAGCGTTGAGGGGGCGGATGAAAAACTGTTTTTT. It translates to CSVEGADEKLFF.